Following are 27 T cell receptor beta chains from one sample sequenced in a study of T cell responses to AZD1222 COVID-19 vaccine. TCRdb keeps only in-frame clones here, not all; method: immunoSEQ multiplex PCR. The sample lists about 130,000 clones; around 90% were seen once. Specimen: peripheral blood, collected on day 0 of AZD1222 vaccination. These receptors originate from an adult in good health.

The chain recombines TRBV5-1 with TRBJ1-2; TRBD1 is a possible D gene (5 bases). V was clipped by 4 bases and J by 6 bases, with 22 bases between them. Germline V gives CDR1 SGHRS, CDR2 YFSETQ. The CDR3 is 16 residues long. The CDR3 DNA sequence: TGCGCCAGCAGCCCGGGTCCGCCACGGGGCGGAGATGGCTACACCTTC. This translates into CASSPGPPRGGDGYTF.

CDR3 region: CASMPGATDTQYF. The CDR3 DNA follows: TGTGCCAGTATGCCGGGAGCCACAGATACGCAGTATTTT. This rearrangement joins TRBV19 to TRBJ2-3; a weak D match, TRBD2 (6 bases). The CDR3 has 13 residues. Germline V gene lookup returns CDR1 LNHDA and CDR2 SQIVND (reference sequence). Deletions cut 7 bases from V and 2 bases from J, with 10 bases between.

This clone was detected once. The V and J genes are TRBV6-6 and TRBJ2-7; D remains unclear. Germline loops: CDR1 MNHNY, CDR2 SVGAGI (reference sequence). The germline V and J ends were trimmed by 0 bases and 7 bases, with 16 bases remaining between them. The CDR3 loop spans 15 amino acids. CDR3 region: CASSYSSGPVLEQYF. The CDR3 DNA is TGTGCCAGCAGTTACTCATCAGGTCCTGTACTGGAGCAGTACTTC.

This clone was counted once. The CDR3 region is CASSPGQGRTEAFF. CDR3 DNA: TGCGCCAGCAGCCCCGGACAGGGTAGGACTGAAGCTTTCTTT. V usage is TRBV4-1 and J usage is TRBJ1-1, with TRBD1 matching over 8 bases. The germline CDR1 and CDR2 sequences are MGHRA and YSYEKL. The CDR3 has 14 amino acids. Trimming removed 4 bases from V and 5 bases from J; junction bases left unmatched: 6.

V is TRBV29-1 and J is TRBJ1-3; tentative D call: TRBD1 (5 bases). This CDR3 contains 13 residues. CDR1 and CDR2 (germline): SQVTM, ANQGSEA. V lost 3 bases, J lost 2 bases, and 8 bases lay in between. CDR3 DNA: TGCAGCGTTGAGGGGGGGGCTGGAAACACCATATATTTT. Encoded protein: CSVEGGAGNTIYF.

This clone has a single count. V usage is TRBV5-4 and J usage is TRBJ2-7, with 7 bases identical to TRBD2. The CDR3 runs to 16 residues. Per germline, CDR1 SGHNT and CDR2 YYREEE (reference sequence). With V trimmed by 0 bases and J by 0 bases, 6 bases remained unmatched. CDR3 DNA: TGTGCCAGCAGCTTGGAGGGAGGGTTTAGCTCCTACGAGCAGTACTTC. This codes for CASSLEGGFSSYEQYF.

The chain couples TRBV9 to TRBJ2-5; D remains unclear. Trimming shortened V by 3 bases and J by 5 bases, and 20 bases separated the two germline ends. Germline V lookup: CDR1 SGDLS, CDR2 YYNGEE. The CDR3 runs to 16 residues. Here the CDR3 DNA reads TGTGCCAGCAGCGGCCAGATGAGTAAAGGCTGGGAGACCCAGTACTTC. This codes for CASSGQMSKGWETQYF.

V and J are TRBV18 and TRBJ1-4; 7 bases align to TRBD1. V lost 3 bases and J lost 0; bases outside the gene matches: 1. The CDR3 length is 15 residues. Germline-derived CDR1 and CDR2 are KGHSH and LQKENI. In DNA form, the CDR3 reads TGTGCCAGCTCACCGGGACAGACAACTAATGAAAAACTGTTTTTT. The encoded protein is CASSPGQTTNEKLFF. The full variable domain, its missing parts supplied by reference TRBV18 and TRBJ1-4, is NAGVMQNPRHLVRRRGQEARLRCSPMKGHSHVYWYRQLPEEGLKFMVYLQKENIIDESGMPKERFSAEFPKEGPSILRIQQVVRGDSAAYFCASSPGQTTNEKLFFGSGTQLSVL.

This CDR3 reads CASSPMGQGDYGYTF. The CDR3 region has the DNA TGTGCCAGCTCACCGATGGGACAGGGAGACTATGGCTACACCTTC. This chain connects TRBV18 to TRBJ1-2, with TRBD1 identical over 9 bases. CDR1 and CDR2 (germline): KGHSH, LQKENI. The CDR3 covers 15 residues. J lost 3 bases, V lost 3 bases, and 5 bases had no gene match.

The chain's CDR3 is CASSFANQGGYTF. The CDR3 DNA reads TGTGCCAGCAGCTTCGCCAATCAGGGCGGCTACACCTTC. The rearrangement links TRBV7-8 to TRBJ1-2; perhaps TRBD1 as D (5 bases). The CDR3 runs 13 residues. Trimming removed 3 bases from V and 8 bases from J, with 13 bases in between. The germline V gene encodes CDR1 SGHVS and CDR2 FQNEAQ.

This clone has just a few counts. The CDR3 nucleotides read TGTGCCAGCAGCAAACCTCGGACAGACTCCTTC. Translating gives CASSKPRTDSF. V usage is TRBV21-1 and J usage is TRBJ2-7; TRBD1, the D gene given by the table, was not confirmed from the DNA. TRBV21-1 is recorded as a pseudogene. This CDR3 has 11 residues.

This chain connects TRBV4-1 to TRBJ2-4; 10 bases align to TRBD2. This CDR3 has 17 residues. CDR1 and CDR2 (germline): MGHRA, YSYEKL. Germline trimming cut 1 base from V and 9 bases from J; bases unmatched to any gene: 12. The CDR3, as DNA: TGCGCCAGCAGCCAAGGGGGAAGCGGGGGGGCCCGGCTCATTCAGTACTTC. Translating gives CASSQGGSGGARLIQYF.

This chain uses TRBV10-3 with TRBJ1-6, with 9 bases matching TRBD1. Trimming removed 2 bases from V and 5 bases from J; junction bases left unmatched: 7. Germline CDR1 is ENHRY and CDR2 is SYGVKD. The CDR3 length is 17 residues. The CDR3 is CAISEPTGGSDNSPLHF. The CDR3 coding sequence is TGTGCCATCAGTGAGCCAACAGGGGGCTCGGATAATTCACCCCTCCACTTT.

This chain uses TRBV9 with TRBJ2-2; a weak D match, TRBD1 (5 bases). The CDR3 has 14 amino acids. Trimming removed 1 base at V and 7 bases at J, with 11 bases between. The germline V gene encodes CDR1 SGDLS and CDR2 YYNGEE. The CDR3 nucleotides read TGTGCCAGCAGCGTATCAGGGCGCATCGGGGAGCTGTTTTTT. It is translated as CASSVSGRIGELFF. Full variable domain (missing parts from reference TRBV9 and TRBJ2-2): DSGVTQTPKHLITATGQRVTLRCSPRSGDLSVYWYQQSLDQGLQFLIQYYNGEERAKGNILERFSAQQFPDLHSELNLSSLELGDSALYFCASSVSGRIGELFFGEGSRLTVL.

V gene TRBV7-6 combines with J gene TRBJ1-1; D is undetermined. Between the trimmed V and J ends, which lost 5 bases and 0 bases, there was a span of 10 bases. The CDR3 sequence is 14 residues long. CDR1 is SGHVS, CDR2 FNYEAQ, per germline. The CDR3 DNA sequence: TGTGCCAGCAGCCGAGACGGTGTGAACACTGAAGCTTTCTTT. It codes for CASSRDGVNTEAFF.

The chain carries TRBV9 and TRBJ2-6; no clear D gene. Germline CDR1 SGDLS, CDR2 YYNGEE. Trimming pared 0 bases from V and 0 bases from J, leaving 10 bases between. CDR3 length equals 17 residues. Written as DNA, the CDR3 is TGTGCCAGCAGCGTAGGCTCGATTCTCTCTGGGGCCAACGTCCTGACTTTC. Amino acid sequence: CASSVGSILSGANVLTF.

The J gene is TRBJ2-7, the V gene TRBV12-3 or TRBV12-4; 9 bases line up with TRBD1. The J segment lost 5 bases and the V segment lost 6 bases, leaving 5 bases of the junction unmatched. The CDR3 consists of 13 residues. CDR3 region: CASRGTGLNEQYF. CDR3 sequence (DNA): TGTGCCAGCAGAGGGACAGGGTTGAACGAGCAGTACTTC.

In this sample, this clone turned up once. The rearrangement uses TRBV30 and TRBJ1-4; the D is unclear. Germline V gives CDR1 GTSNPN, CDR2 SVGIG (reference sequence). This CDR3 is built from 16 residues. V lost 0 bases to trimming and J lost 10 bases, with 21 bases between them. The DNA for the CDR3 is TGTGCCTGGAGTGTAAGGGCCGGCCTCTCCGGAGGAAAACTGTTTTTT. The encoded protein is CAWSVRAGLSGGKLFF.

The rearrangement links TRBV7-9 to TRBJ2-7; D may correspond to TRBD1 or TRBD2 (5 bases each). Trimming stripped 0 bases from V and 3 bases from J, with 15 bases between. Germline CDR1 is SEHNR and CDR2 is FQNEAQ (reference sequence). The CDR3 runs 16 residues. The CDR3, as DNA: TGTGCCAGCAGCTTAGCTGGATCGGGACGGAGCTACGAGCAGTACTTC. This codes for CASSLAGSGRSYEQYF.

The chain employs TRBV7-2 and TRBJ1-1; perhaps TRBD1 as D (6 bases). V lost 4 bases and J lost 4, with 16 bases in between. CDR1 and CDR2 from the germline V gene are SGHTA and FQGNSA. CDR3 length equals 15 residues. CDR3 in amino acids: CASSSRGGVATEAFF. As DNA, the CDR3 is TGTGCCAGCAGCTCCAGGGGTGGGGTGGCCACTGAAGCTTTCTTT.

The chain has TRBV3-1 (or the pseudogene TRBV3-2) and TRBJ2-7; 10 bases agree with TRBD2. The V segment lost 4 bases and the J segment 2 bases; nucleotides outside the gene matches: 2. Per the germline V gene, CDR1 is LGHDT and CDR2 is YNNKEL (reference sequence). This CDR3 region has 14 residues. The chain's CDR3 is CASSRLAGTYEQYF. The CDR3 DNA reads as TGTGCCAGCAGCCGACTAGCGGGCACCTACGAGCAGTACTTC.

The chain is built from TRBV7-2 and TRBJ1-4; maybe TRBD1 (6 bases). CDR3 length: 14 residues. CDR1 and CDR2 (germline): SGHTA, FQGNSA. Trimming stripped 1 base from V and 7 bases from J, with 10 bases between. The CDR3 DNA sequence: TGTGCCAGCAGCTTAGTGATACAGGGTGAAAAACTGTTTTTT. Translation: CASSLVIQGEKLFF.

This clone was observed a few times. The CDR3 coding sequence is TGTGCCAGCAGCCCCGTCCCGGGACCTCGAGCGGGGCAGTACTTC. Translated, it gives CASSPVPGPRAGQYF. The chain has TRBV9 and TRBJ2-7, with a weak D call TRBD2 (6 bases). Trimming removed 4 bases from V and 9 bases from J, with 23 bases in between. Per germline, CDR1 SGDLS and CDR2 YYNGEE. The CDR3 totals 15 residues.

This chain uses TRBV13 with TRBJ2-1; possible D gene TRBD2, 7 bases. Trimming removed 5 bases at V and 5 bases at J, with 19 bases between. This CDR3 contains 16 residues. Germline V gene lookup returns CDR1 PRHDT and CDR2 FYEKMQ (reference sequence). CDR3 residues: CASSPRRRGGNNEQFF. The CDR3 DNA sequence: TGTGCCAGCAGCCCACGCAGGAGGGGGGGGAACAATGAGCAGTTCTTC. Filled out from reference TRBV13 and TRBJ2-1, the complete variable domain reads AAGVIQSPRHLIKEKRETATLKCYPIPRHDTVYWYQQGPGQDPQFLISFYEKMQSDKGSIPDRFSAQQFSDYHSELNMSSLELGDSALYFCASSPRRRGGNNEQFFGPGTRLTVL.

This chain links TRBV30 with TRBJ2-3; D assignment may be TRBD1 or TRBD2 (5 bases each). The CDR3 totals 16 residues. CDR1 is GTSNPN and CDR2 is SVGIG in the germline V gene (reference sequence). V was shortened by 0 bases and J by 3 bases, with 16 bases between the two germline ends. The CDR3 region has the DNA TGTGCCTGGAGTGTACGGGGCAGGGTGGAGACAGATACGCAGTATTTT. Its translation is CAWSVRGRVETDTQYF.

This clone occurred once. This chain joins TRBV2 and TRBJ2-7; 10 bases line up with TRBD1. In germline, CDR1 is SNHLY, CDR2 FYNNEI. V lost 6 bases, J lost 3 bases, and 8 bases stayed unmatched. There are 15 residues in the CDR3. Here the CDR3 reads CASRGDRGSRYEQYF. CDR3 bases: TGTGCCAGCAGGGGGGACAGGGGATCCCGCTACGAGCAGTACTTC.

The chain joins TRBV29-1 to TRBJ1-4; unclear D gene. Germline loops: CDR1 SQVTM, CDR2 ANQGSEA. The CDR3 loop spans 11 amino acids. V gave up 7 bases and J gave up 6 bases, with 9 bases separating them. The CDR3 reads CSAWLYEKLFF. CDR3 DNA: TGCAGCGCCTGGCTGTATGAAAAACTGTTTTTT.